These 10 T cell receptor beta chains were sequenced from one sample in a study of blood T cells in healthy people across ages. Combining a sample-barcoded 5' primer with a J-beta primer mix, a second PCR ran for roughly 6 to 12 cycles. TCRdb analysed the 5' RACE reads with MiXCR anew, one entry per CDR3 protein. The repertoire has about 670,000 distinct CDR3 sequences, more than 45% of them found once; the top ten carry about 13%. Sequenced input: blood. These receptors all stem from a woman aged 80 or over in good health.

The genes are TRBV29-1 and TRBJ2-3, with a possible D match to TRBD1 (5 bases). V lost 2 bases to trimming and J lost 6 bases, with 9 bases between them. CDR1 and CDR2 (germline): SQVTM, ANQGSEA. The CDR3 runs 12 residues. The CDR3 loop is CSVEKGSDTQYF. CDR3 bases: TGCAGCGTTGAAAAGGGGTCCGATACGCAGTATTTT.

As concerns this clonotype: This could be a read error, since a much larger clone is one nucleotide away. The chain employs TRBV5-5 and TRBJ2-7; tentatively, D is TRBD1 or TRBD2 (6 bases each). CDR1 and CDR2 (germline): SGHKS, YYEKEE (reference sequence). The CDR3 loop spans 16 amino acids. V lost 1 base, J lost 7 bases, and 21 bases lay in between. This chain's CDR3 is CASSLTLGGGNNEQYF. DNA of the CDR3: TGTGCCAGCAGCTTGACCCTAGGGGGAGGCAACAATGAGCAGTACTTC.

In this sample, this clonotype turned up once. This chain joins TRBV29-1 and TRBJ2-5; D is undetermined. Germline CDR1 and CDR2: SQVTM and ANQGSEA. CDR3 length: 14 residues. V was trimmed by 4 bases and J by 2 bases, leaving 14 bases between them. The CDR3 DNA reads TGCAGCGTTGTCGGTACAGCTAAACAAGAGACCCAGTACTTC. It yields the protein CSVVGTAKQETQYF.

This chain uses TRBV15 with TRBJ2-6; 8 bases map to TRBD1. V dropped 2 bases and J dropped 2; count of bases not matched to a gene: 2. Germline loops: CDR1 LNHNV, CDR2 YYDKDF (reference sequence). CDR3 length: 16 amino acids. The CDR3: CATSRRTGTGANVLTF. The CDR3 region has the DNA TGTGCCACCAGCAGACGGACAGGGACTGGGGCCAACGTCCTGACTTTC. The complete variable domain, with remaining parts taken from reference TRBV15 and TRBJ2-6, reads DAMVIQNPRYQVTQFGKPVTLSCSQTLNHNVMYWYQQKSSQAPKLLFHYYDKDFNNEADTPDNFQSRRPNTSFCFLDIRSPGLGDTAMYLCATSRRTGTGANVLTFGAGSRLTVL.

This clonotype was counted at least ten times. The rearrangement uses TRBV29-1 and TRBJ2-7; maybe TRBD2 (6 bases). This CDR3 is built from 15 residues. V gave up 5 bases and J gave up 0 bases, with 17 bases separating them. Germline CDR1 SQVTM, CDR2 ANQGSEA. The CDR3 DNA sequence: TGCAGCGTTAGCTACGGGACTTTTAACTCCTACGAGCAGTACTTC. It codes for CSVSYGTFNSYEQYF.

Worth noting for this clonotype: Mismatch with germline at one junction end may stem from a read error. The J gene is TRBJ2-1, the V gene TRBV4-2; TRBD1 or TRBD2 may be the D gene (5 bases each). The tail of the sequence fits TRBJ2-7 better, so the J call may be wrong. Germline V lookup: CDR1 LGHNA, CDR2 YNFKEQ. This CDR3 is built from 16 residues. CDR3 DNA: TGTGCCGGCAGCCAAGATGGGGGAACCGCCTACAATGAGCAGTACTTC. It specifies CAGSQDGGTAYNEQYF.

This chain uses TRBV10-3 with TRBJ2-1, with D tentatively TRBD2 (7 bases). Per the germline V gene, CDR1 is ENHRY and CDR2 is SYGVKD. CDR3 length: 14 amino acids. The V and J ends lost 8 bases and 2 bases respectively, with 13 bases between them. In DNA, the CDR3 is TGTGCCATCGGGGAGGGGGGAACCTACAATGAGCAGTTCTTC. Protein sequence: CAIGEGGTYNEQFF.

As regards this clonotype: Given a much more abundant clone one base away, this may be a read error. The chain uses TRBV5-1 and TRBJ1-2; no definite D call. V dropped 3 bases and J dropped 8 bases, with 11 bases sitting between them. The CDR3 is 12 residues long. Germline V gives CDR1 SGHRS, CDR2 YFSETQ. CDR3 sequence reads: CASSSGEGGYTF. The CDR3 coding sequence is TGCGCCAGCAGCTCTGGGGAGGGAGGCTACACCTTC.

This clonotype has at least ten counts. CDR3 loop: CASSKNLRTDTQYF. The CDR3 region has the DNA TGTGCCAGCAGTAAGAACCTCCGCACAGATACGCAGTATTTT. V is TRBV12-3 or TRBV12-4 and J is TRBJ2-3; D gene ambiguous. There are 14 residues in the CDR3. Trimming shortened V by 5 bases and J by 1 base, and 10 bases separated the two germline ends.

This clonotype showed up just a few times. This chain joins TRBV20-1 and TRBJ2-3; TRBD1 might be the D (6 bases). This CDR3 has 13 residues. Trimming left V 6 bases short and J 4 bases short, with 14 bases between. The V gene's germline CDR1 is DFQATT and CDR2 SNEGSKA (reference sequence). The CDR3 DNA sequence: TGCAGTGCCCGACGGGCAGGGGCAGATACGCAGTATTTT. Its protein is CSARRAGADTQYF.